This TCR beta chain was obtained from a study of blood T cell repertoires in COVID-19. With V trimmed by 6 bases and J by 6 bases, 4 bases remained unmatched. This CDR3 has 13 amino acids. Germline V gene sequence: CDR1 SGHRS, CDR2 YFSETQ. The assay was immunoSEQ multiplex PCR, and TCRdb's table has in-frame clones only and misses some. This sample has a few hundred thousand clones, with 87% found just once. This receptor was taken from a woman under 40 who had recovered from COVID-19. Material for sequencing was PBMCs or T cells enriched from blood (not recorded which). This chain joins TRBV5-1 and TRBJ2-2; 8 positions agree with TRBD1. CDR3 DNA sequence: TGCGCCAGCACCCCGGACAGGGCCGGGGAGCTGTTTTTT. Encoded protein: CASTPDRAGELFF. The full variable domain, rest sourced from reference TRBV5-1 and TRBJ2-2, is KAGVTQTPRYLIKTRGQQVTLSCSPISGHRSVSWYQQTPGQGLQFLFEYFSETQRNKGNFPGRFSGRQFSNSRSEMNVSTLELGDSALYLCASTPDRAGELFFGEGSRLTVL.